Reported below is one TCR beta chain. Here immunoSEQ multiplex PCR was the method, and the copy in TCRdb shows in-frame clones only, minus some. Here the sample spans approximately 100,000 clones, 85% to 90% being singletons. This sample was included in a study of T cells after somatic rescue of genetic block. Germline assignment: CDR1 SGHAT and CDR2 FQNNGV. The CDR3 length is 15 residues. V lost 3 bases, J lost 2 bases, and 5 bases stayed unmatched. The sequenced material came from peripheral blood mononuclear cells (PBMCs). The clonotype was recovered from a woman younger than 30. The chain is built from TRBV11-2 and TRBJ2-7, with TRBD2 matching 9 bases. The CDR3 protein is CASSFASGVTYEQYF. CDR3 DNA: TGTGCCAGCAGCTTCGCTAGCGGGGTGACCTACGAGCAGTACTTC.